The source of this TCR beta chain is a study of blood T cell repertoires in COVID-19. Study at large: Spain, Italy and the United States supplied samples that represented acute and convalescent COVID-19.

CDR1 and CDR2 from the germline V gene are GTSNPN and SVGIG (reference sequence). V lost 3 bases and J 2 bases, leaving 17 bases between the germline ends. This CDR3 contains 16 residues. Original analysis: Researchers report that nucleated cell counts were estimated from reference gene primer amplification. The assay was immunoSEQ multiplex PCR, and TCRdb's table has in-frame clones only and misses some. D and trimming come from the DNA, and the V and J calls and clone size come from that table. The sample lists 250,000 to 350,000 clones; 70% to 85% were seen once. The Seattle patients joined while their infection was active and were tracked longitudinally afterward.

What was sequenced was peripheral blood. The V and J genes are TRBV30 and TRBJ1-5, with a weak D call TRBD1 (6 bases). The sequence was collected from a human donor with COVID-19, enrolled during active disease. The donor label of this sample is uncertain. CDR3 loop: CAWSTSRGVGNQPQHF. DNA for the CDR3: TGTGCCTGGAGCACTTCCAGGGGAGTCGGCAATCAGCCCCAGCATTTT. Supplemented by reference TRBV30 and TRBJ1-5, the full variable domain reads SQTIHQWPATLVQPVGSPLSLECTVEGTSNPNLYWYRQAAGRGLQLLFYSVGIGQISSEVPQNLSASRPQDRQFILSSKKLLLSDSGFYLCAWSTSRGVGNQPQHFGDGTRLSIL.